This is a list of T cell receptor beta chains from one sample in a study of shared T cell receptors in the human thymus. Clones were sequenced by immunoSEQ multiplex PCR, and TCRdb holds only the in-frame ones, with some missing. Of almost 550,000 clones in the sample, 75% to 85% were seen once. The sample was also linked to a second study, of human thymus T cells.

The material sequenced was thymocytes. The receptors derive from a boy less than two years old with a congenital heart defect. CDR3s include the opening cysteine and the closing phenylalanine or tryptophan. A D gene is named only where the DNA matches it firmly. Part of the rows lack a size; the others show once, few, many or a class for expanded clones.

size: NA
J: TRBJ2-1
V: TRBV6-6
D: TRBD2
CDR3: CASSVGLAGYNEQFF
DNA: TGTGCCAGCAGTGTAGGACTAGCGGGATACAATGAGCAGTTCTTC

size: NA
J: TRBJ2-1
V: TRBV27
D: TRBD2
CDR3: CASSPCLAGGRTYNEQFF
DNA: TGTGCCAGCAGTCCTTGTCTAGCGGGAGGCCGAACCTACAATGAGCAGTTCTTC

size: NA
J: TRBJ2-7
V: TRBV4-3
D: TRBD2
CDR3: CASSQWRTSGPYEQYF
DNA: TGCGCCAGCAGCCAATGGCGGACTAGCGGTCCCTACGAGCAGTACTTC

size: NA
J: TRBJ2-1
V: TRBV7-9
D: TRBD2
CDR3: CASSLVNRGGDYNEQFF
DNA: TGTGCCAGCAGCTTAGTTAACCGGGGGGGGGACTACAATGAGCAGTTCTTC

size: NA
J: TRBJ2-2
V: TRBV15
D: TRBD2
CDR3: CATSRSAGAGELFF
DNA: TGTGCCACCAGCCGGAGCGCGGGGGCCGGGGAGCTGTTTTTT

size: NA
J: TRBJ1-5
V: TRBV28
D: NA
CDR3: CASNPRGSNQPQHF
DNA: TGTGCCAGCAACCCCCGGGGGAGCAATCAGCCCCAGCATTTT

size: NA
J: TRBJ1-5
V: TRBV19
D: NA
CDR3: CASSPRRGSGQPQHF
DNA: TGTGCCAGTAGTCCCCGCCGTGGCTCGGGGCAGCCCCAGCATTTT

size: NA
J: TRBJ2-7
V: TRBV14
D: TRBD1
CDR3: CASSQKTTGAPYEQYF
DNA: TGTGCCAGCAGCCAAAAAACGACAGGGGCCCCCTACGAGCAGTACTTC

size: few
J: TRBJ1-5
V: TRBV4-1
D: TRBD1
CDR3: CASSQGLGQGGTDSNQPQHF
DNA: TGCGCCAGCAGCCAAGGCCTGGGACAGGGAGGGACCGATAGCAATCAGCCCCAGCATTTT

size: once
J: TRBJ2-3
V: TRBV30
D: NA
CDR3: CAWRRAGSPTDTQYF
DNA: TGTGCCTGGAGAAGGGCGGGGTCCCCCACAGATACGCAGTATTTT

size: few
J: TRBJ2-3
V: TRBV27
D: NA
CDR3: CASSVTSLSTDTQYF
DNA: TGTGCCAGCAGCGTAACTAGTCTAAGCACAGATACGCAGTATTTT

size: NA
J: TRBJ2-1
V: TRBV4-1
D: TRBD2
CDR3: CASSPRRRENLRGEQFF
DNA: TGCGCCAGCAGCCCGCGGAGGCGGGAGAATCTGAGGGGTGAGCAGTTCTTC

size: once
J: TRBJ2-3
V: TRBV18
D: NA
CDR3: CASSPQGGDTQYF
DNA: TGTGCCAGCTCTCCGCAAGGAGGGGATACGCAGTATTTT

size: NA
J: TRBJ2-1
V: TRBV2
D: TRBD2
CDR3: CASRPTGTSGRAPYNEQFF
DNA: TGTGCCAGCAGACCTACCGGGACTAGCGGGAGGGCCCCATACAATGAGCAGTTCTTC

size: once
J: TRBJ2-3
V: TRBV28
D: TRBD2
CDR3: CASSKREGTDTQYF
DNA: TGTGCCAGCAGTAAGCGGGAGGGCACAGATACGCAGTATTTT

size: NA
J: TRBJ1-2
V: TRBV2
D: NA
CDR3: CASSERYGYTF
DNA: TGTGCCAGCAGTGAACGGTATGGCTACACCTTC

size: NA
J: TRBJ1-4
V: TRBV7-2
D: NA
CDR3: CASSLRTATGDEKLFF
DNA: TGTGCCAGCAGTTTACGGACCGCGACAGGTGATGAAAAACTGTTTTTT